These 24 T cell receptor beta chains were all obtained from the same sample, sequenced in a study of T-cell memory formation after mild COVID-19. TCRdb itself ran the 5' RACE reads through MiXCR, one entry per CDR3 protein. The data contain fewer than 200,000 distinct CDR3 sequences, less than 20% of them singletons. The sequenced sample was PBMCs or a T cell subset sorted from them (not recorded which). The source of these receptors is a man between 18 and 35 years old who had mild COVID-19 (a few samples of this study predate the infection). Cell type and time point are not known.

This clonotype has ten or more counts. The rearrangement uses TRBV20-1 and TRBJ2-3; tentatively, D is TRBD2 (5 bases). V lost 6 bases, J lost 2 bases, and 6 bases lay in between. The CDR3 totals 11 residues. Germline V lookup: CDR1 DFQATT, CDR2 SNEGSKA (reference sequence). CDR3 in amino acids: CSAAATDTQYF. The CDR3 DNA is TGCAGTGCAGCGGCCACAGATACGCAGTATTTT.

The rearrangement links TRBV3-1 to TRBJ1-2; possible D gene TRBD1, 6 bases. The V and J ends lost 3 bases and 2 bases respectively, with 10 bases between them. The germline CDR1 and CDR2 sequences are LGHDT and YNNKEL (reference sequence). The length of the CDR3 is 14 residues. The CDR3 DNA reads TGTGCCAGCAGCCATCGAGACAGGAACTATGGCTACACCTTC. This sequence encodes CASSHRDRNYGYTF.

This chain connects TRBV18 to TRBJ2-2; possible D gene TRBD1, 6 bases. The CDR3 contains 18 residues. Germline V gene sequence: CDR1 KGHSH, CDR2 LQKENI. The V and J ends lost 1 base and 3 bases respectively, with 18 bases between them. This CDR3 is CASSPLRAGTLDTGELFF. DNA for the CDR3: TGTGCCAGCTCACCACTTCGAGCCGGGACATTAGACACCGGGGAGCTGTTTTTT.

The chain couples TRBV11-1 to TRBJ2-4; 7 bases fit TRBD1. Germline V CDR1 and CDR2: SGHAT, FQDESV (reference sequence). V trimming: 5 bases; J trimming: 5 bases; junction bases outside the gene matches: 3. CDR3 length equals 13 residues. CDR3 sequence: CASSPDRENIQYF. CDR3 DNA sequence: TGTGCCAGCAGCCCAGACAGGGAAAACATTCAGTACTTC.

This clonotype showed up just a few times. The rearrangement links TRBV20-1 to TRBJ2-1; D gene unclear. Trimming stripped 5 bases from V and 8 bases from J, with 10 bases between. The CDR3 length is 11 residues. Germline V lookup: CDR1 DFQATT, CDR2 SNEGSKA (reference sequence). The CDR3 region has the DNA TGCAGTGCTCGCATAGTCTATGAGCAGTTCTTC. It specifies CSARIVYEQFF.

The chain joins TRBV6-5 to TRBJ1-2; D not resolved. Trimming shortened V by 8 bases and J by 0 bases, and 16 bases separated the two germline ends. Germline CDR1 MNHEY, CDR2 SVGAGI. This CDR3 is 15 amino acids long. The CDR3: CASHTSGGTNYGYTF. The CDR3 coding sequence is TGTGCCAGCCACACGAGTGGAGGGACTAACTATGGCTACACCTTC.

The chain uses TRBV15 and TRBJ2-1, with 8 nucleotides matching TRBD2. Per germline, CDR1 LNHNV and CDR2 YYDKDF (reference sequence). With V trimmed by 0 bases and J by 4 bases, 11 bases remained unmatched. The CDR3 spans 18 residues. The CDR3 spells CATSRDLGGQREYNEQFF. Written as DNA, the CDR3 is TGTGCCACCAGCAGAGATCTGGGAGGCCAGCGGGAGTACAATGAGCAGTTCTTC.

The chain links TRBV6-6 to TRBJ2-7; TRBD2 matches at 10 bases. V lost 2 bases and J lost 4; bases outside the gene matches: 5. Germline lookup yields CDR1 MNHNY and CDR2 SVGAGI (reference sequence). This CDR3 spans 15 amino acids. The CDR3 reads CASSYGTSGDYEQYF. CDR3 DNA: TGTGCCAGCAGTTACGGCACTAGCGGGGATTACGAGCAGTACTTC.

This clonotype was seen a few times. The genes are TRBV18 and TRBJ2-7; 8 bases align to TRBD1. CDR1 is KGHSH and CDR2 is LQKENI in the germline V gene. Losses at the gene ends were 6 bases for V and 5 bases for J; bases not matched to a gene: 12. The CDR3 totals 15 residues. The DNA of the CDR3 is TGTGCCAGCTCCCCCGGACAGGGCGGTATGAACGAGCAGTACTTC. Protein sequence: CASSPGQGGMNEQYF.

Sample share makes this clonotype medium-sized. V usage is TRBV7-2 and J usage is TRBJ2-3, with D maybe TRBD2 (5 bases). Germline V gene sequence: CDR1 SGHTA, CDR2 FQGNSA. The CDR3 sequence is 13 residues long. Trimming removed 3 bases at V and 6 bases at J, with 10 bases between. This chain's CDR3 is CASSFLPGDTQYF. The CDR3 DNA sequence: TGTGCCAGCAGCTTCCTCCCGGGGGATACGCAGTATTTT.

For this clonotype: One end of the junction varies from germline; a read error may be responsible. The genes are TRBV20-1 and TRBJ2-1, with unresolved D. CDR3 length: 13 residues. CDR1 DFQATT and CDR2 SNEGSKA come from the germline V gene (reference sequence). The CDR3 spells CSARVDTYNEQFF. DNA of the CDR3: TGCAGTGCCAGAGTTGACACCTACAATGAGCAGTTCTTC.

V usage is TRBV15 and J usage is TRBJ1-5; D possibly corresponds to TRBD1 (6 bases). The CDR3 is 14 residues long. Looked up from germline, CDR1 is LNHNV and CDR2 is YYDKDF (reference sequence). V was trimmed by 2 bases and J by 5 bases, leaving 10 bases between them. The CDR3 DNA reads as TGTGCCACCAGCAGAAGCGCAGGGGATCAGCCCCAGCATTTT. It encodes CATSRSAGDQPQHF. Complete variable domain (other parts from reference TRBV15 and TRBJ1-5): DAMVIQNPRYQVTQFGKPVTLSCSQTLNHNVMYWYQQKSSQAPKLLFHYYDKDFNNEADTPDNFQSRRPNTSFCFLDIRSPGLGDTAMYLCATSRSAGDQPQHFGDGTRLSIL.

The DNA for the CDR3 is TGTGCCAGCAGCTTAATCGGGGGGACTTGGGATGAGCAGTTCTTC. It specifies CASSLIGGTWDEQFF. The gene calls are TRBV7-9 and TRBJ2-1; 7 positions agree with TRBD2. V gave up 2 bases and J gave up 8 bases; unmatched junction bases: 9. The CDR3 runs to 15 residues. The V gene's germline CDR1 is SEHNR and CDR2 FQNEAQ (reference sequence).

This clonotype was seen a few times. The CDR3 sequence is CASSYPQGKSDYGYTF. For the CDR3, the DNA is TGTGCCAGCAGTTACCCACAGGGTAAATCGGACTATGGCTACACCTTC. The V and J genes are TRBV6-5 and TRBJ1-2; a weak D match, TRBD1 (6 bases). The CDR3 spans 16 residues. V shed 2 bases and J shed 3 bases, with 16 bases lying between them. Germline values: CDR1 MNHEY, CDR2 SVGAGI.

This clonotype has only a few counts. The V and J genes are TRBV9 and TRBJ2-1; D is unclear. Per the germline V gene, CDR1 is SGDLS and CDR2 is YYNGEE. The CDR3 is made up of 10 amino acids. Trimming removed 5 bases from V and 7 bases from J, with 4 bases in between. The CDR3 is CASRFNEQFF. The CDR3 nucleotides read TGTGCCAGCAGGTTTAATGAGCAGTTCTTC.

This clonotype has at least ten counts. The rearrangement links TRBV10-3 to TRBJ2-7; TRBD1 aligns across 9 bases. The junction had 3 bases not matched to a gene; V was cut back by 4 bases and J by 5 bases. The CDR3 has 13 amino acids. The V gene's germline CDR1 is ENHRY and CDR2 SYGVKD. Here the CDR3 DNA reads TGTGCCATCAGTGGCAGGACAGGGGACGAGCAGTACTTC. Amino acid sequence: CAISGRTGDEQYF.

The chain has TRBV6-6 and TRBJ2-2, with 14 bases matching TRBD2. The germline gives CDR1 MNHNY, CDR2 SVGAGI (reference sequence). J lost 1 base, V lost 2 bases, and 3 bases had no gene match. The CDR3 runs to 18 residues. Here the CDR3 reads CASSYDGLAGGNTGELFF. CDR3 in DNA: TGTGCCAGCAGTTACGACGGACTAGCGGGGGGGAACACCGGGGAGCTGTTTTTT.

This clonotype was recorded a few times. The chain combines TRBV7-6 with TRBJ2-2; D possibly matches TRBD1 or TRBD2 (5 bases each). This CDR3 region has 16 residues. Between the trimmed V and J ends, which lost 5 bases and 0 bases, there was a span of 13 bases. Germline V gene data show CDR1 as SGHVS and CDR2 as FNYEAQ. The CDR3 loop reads CASSPGALSNTGELFF. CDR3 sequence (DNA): TGTGCCAGCAGCCCCGGGGCCCTCTCGAACACCGGGGAGCTGTTTTTT.

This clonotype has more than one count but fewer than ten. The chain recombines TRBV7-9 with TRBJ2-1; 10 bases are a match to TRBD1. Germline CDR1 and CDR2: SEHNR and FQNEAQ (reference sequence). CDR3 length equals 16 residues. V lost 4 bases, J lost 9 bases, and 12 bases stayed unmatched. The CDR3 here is CASSWGGDRGSAEQFF. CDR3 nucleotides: TGTGCCAGCAGCTGGGGAGGGGACAGGGGATCCGCTGAGCAGTTCTTC.

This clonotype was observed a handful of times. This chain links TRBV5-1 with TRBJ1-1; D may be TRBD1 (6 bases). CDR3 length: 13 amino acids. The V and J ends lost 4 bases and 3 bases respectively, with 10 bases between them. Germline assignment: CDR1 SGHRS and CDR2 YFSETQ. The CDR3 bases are TGCGCCAGCAGCGAACAGGGTCACACTGAAGCTTTCTTT. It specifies CASSEQGHTEAFF.

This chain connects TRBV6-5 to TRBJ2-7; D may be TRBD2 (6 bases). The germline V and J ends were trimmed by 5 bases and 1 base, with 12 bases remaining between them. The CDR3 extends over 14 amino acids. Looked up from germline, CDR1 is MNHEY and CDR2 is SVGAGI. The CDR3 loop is CASSIRAGSYEQYF. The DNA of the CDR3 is TGTGCCAGCAGTATCCGTGCGGGGTCCTACGAGCAGTACTTC.

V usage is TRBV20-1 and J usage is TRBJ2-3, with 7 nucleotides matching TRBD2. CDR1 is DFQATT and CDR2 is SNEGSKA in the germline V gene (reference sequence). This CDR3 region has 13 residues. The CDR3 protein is CSMERGFTDTQYF. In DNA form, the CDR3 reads TGCAGCATGGAGCGGGGTTTCACAGATACGCAGTATTTT.

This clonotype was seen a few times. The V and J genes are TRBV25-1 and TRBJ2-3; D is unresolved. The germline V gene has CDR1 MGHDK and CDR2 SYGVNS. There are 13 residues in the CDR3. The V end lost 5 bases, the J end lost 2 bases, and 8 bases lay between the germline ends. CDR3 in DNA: TGTGCCAGCAGTATTACAGTCACAGATACGCAGTATTTT. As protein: CASSITVTDTQYF.

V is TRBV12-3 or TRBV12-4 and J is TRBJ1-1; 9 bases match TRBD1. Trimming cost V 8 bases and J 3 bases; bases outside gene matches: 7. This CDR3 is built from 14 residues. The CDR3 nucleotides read TGTGCCAGCTCCCGTACAGGGGGCGACACTGAAGCTTTCTTT. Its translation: CASSRTGGDTEAFF.